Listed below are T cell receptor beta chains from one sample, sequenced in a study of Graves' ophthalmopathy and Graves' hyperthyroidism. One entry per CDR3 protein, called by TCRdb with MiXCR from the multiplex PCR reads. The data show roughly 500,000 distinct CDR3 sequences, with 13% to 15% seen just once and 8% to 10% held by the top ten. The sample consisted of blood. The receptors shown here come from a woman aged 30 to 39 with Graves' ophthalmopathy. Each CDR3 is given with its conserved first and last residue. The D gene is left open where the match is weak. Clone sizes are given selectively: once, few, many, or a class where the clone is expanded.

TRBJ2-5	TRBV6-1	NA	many	CASDSNWGSQETQYF	TGTGCCAGCGACTCGAATTGGGGAAGTCAGGAGACCCAGTACTTC
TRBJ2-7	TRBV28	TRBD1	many	CASTLGGQGAYEQYF	TGTGCCAGCACCCTCGGTGGACAGGGGGCCTACGAGCAGTACTTC
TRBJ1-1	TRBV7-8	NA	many	CASSLAGSLNTEAFF	TGTGCCAGCAGCTTAGCGGGCAGCTTGAACACTGAAGCTTTCTTT
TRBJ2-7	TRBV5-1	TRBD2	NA	CASSPRTSGPYEQYF	TGCGCCAGCAGCCCCCGGACTAGCGGCCCCTACGAGCAGTACTTC
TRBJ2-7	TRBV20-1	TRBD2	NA	CSARLAGGLAYEQYF	TGCAGTGCTAGATTAGCGGGGGGCCTAGCCTACGAGCAGTACTTC
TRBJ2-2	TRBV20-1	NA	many	CSADRTDTGELFF	TGCAGTGCTGACCGGACTGATACCGGGGAGCTGTTTTTT
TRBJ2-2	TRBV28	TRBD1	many	CASSLKGTGVTGELFF	TGTGCCAGCAGTTTAAAGGGGACAGGTGTGACCGGGGAGCTGTTTTTT
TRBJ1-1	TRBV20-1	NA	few	CSAFGRGVTEAFF	TGCAGTGCTTTCGGACGGGGTGTAACTGAAGCTTTCTTT
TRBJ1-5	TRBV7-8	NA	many	CASSPDGPRLNQPQHF	TGTGCCAGCAGCCCCGACGGACCGCGACTAAATCAGCCCCAGCATTTT
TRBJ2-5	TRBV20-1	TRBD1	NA	CSARTDRGSETQYF	TGCAGTGCTAGAACGGACAGGGGGTCGGAGACCCAGTACTTC
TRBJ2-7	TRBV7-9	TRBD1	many	CASSGGTGGHEQYF	TGTGCCAGCAGCGGCGGGACAGGGGGTCACGAGCAGTACTTC
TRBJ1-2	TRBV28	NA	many	CASSLSSKGGYTF	TGTGCCAGCAGTCTCTCGTCAAAGGGCGGCTACACCTTC
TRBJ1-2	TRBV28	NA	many	CASSSLGNYGYTF	TGTGCCAGCAGTTCGTTGGGTAACTATGGCTACACCTTC
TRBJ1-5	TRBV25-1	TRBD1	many	CASSGQGGSWSNQPQHF	TGTGCCAGCAGTGGACAGGGGGGGTCTTGGAGCAATCAGCCCCAGCATTTT
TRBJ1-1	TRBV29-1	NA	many	CSAGRGNTEAFF	TGCAGCGCAGGCCGCGGCAACACTGAAGCTTTCTTT
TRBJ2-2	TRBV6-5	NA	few	CASSYNLAANTGELFF	TGTGCCAGCAGTTACAATCTGGCAGCGAACACCGGGGAGCTGTTTTTT
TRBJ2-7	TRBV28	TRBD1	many	CASSFDRGTDEQYF	TGTGCCAGCAGTTTCGACAGGGGGACCGACGAGCAGTACTTC
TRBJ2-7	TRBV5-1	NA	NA	CASSPSQNNYGYEQYF	TGCGCCAGCAGCCCGTCACAGAATAACTATGGATACGAGCAGTACTTC
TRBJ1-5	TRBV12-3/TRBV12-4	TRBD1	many	CASSPGQNNQPQHF	TGTGCCAGCAGCCCGGGACAGAATAATCAGCCCCAGCATTTT
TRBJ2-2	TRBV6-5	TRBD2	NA	CASSYFAGGPRELFF	TGTGCCAGCAGTTACTTTGCGGGAGGGCCGCGGGAGCTGTTTTTT
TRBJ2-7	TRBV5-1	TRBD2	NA	CASSLVRSSGGGYEQYF	TGCGCCAGCAGCTTGGTTCGGTCTAGCGGGGGAGGCTACGAGCAGTACTTC
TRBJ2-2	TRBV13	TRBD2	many	CASSEVAGDTGELFF	TGTGCCAGCAGTGAGGTAGCGGGAGACACCGGGGAGCTGTTTTTT
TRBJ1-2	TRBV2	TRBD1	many	CASTDRRNYGYTF	TGTGCCAGCACGGACAGGAGAAACTATGGCTACACCTTC
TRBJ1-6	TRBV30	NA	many	CAWSPKSSPLHF	TGTGCCTGGAGTCCAAAAAGTTCACCCCTCCACTTT
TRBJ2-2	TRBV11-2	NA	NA	CASSLLGHGSRANTGELFF	TGTGCCAGCAGCTTGCTGGGACACGGAAGCCGGGCGAACACCGGGGAGCTGTTTTTT
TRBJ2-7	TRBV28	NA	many	CASSLTGPSSYEQYF	TGTGCCAGCAGTTTAACGGGACCTTCATCCTACGAGCAGTACTTC
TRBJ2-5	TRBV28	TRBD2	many	CASSSLATETQYF	TGTGCCAGCAGTTCACTAGCGACGGAGACCCAGTACTTC
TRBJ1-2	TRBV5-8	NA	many	CASSSTWIGNYGYTF	TGTGCCAGCAGCTCTACTTGGATAGGCAACTATGGCTACACCTTC
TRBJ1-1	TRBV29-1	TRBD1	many	CSLSRDRALNTEAFF	TGCAGCCTAAGCAGGGACAGGGCCCTGAACACTGAAGCTTTCTTT
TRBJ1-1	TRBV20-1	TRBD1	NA	CSADPPGGNTEAFF	TGCAGTGCCGACCCCCCAGGGGGGAACACTGAAGCTTTCTTT
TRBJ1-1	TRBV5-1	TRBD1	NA	CASSLGLDRDEAFF	TGCGCCAGCAGCTTGGGGTTAGACAGGGATGAAGCTTTCTTT
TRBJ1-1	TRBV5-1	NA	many	CASSLGPGRDTEAFF	TGCGCCAGCAGCTTGGGACCAGGGCGGGACACTGAAGCTTTCTTT
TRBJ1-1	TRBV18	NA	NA	CASSLNQGSGETEAFF	TGTGCCAGCTCACTCAATCAGGGGTCGGGGGAGACTGAAGCTTTCTTT
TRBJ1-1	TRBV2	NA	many	CASSERQAAPEAFF	TGTGCCAGCAGTGAAAGACAGGCGGCCCCTGAAGCTTTCTTT
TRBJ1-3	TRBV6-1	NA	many	CASSQRRGNTIYF	TGTGCCAGCAGCCAACGGAGGGGAAACACCATATATTTT
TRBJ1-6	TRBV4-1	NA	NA	CASSLVGQPSNSPLHF	TGCGCCAGCAGCCTCGTCGGACAGCCCTCCAATTCACCCCTCCACTTT
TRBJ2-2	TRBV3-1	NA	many	CASSGQTGGTGELFF	TGTGCCAGCAGCGGGCAGACGGGCGGTACCGGGGAGCTGTTTTTT
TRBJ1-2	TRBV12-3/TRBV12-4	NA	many	CASSLLMLYGYTF	TGTGCCAGCAGCCTCTTGATGCTCTATGGCTACACCTTC
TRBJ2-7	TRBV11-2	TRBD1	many	CASSFAGGKYEQYF	TGTGCCAGCAGCTTTGCAGGGGGCAAGTACGAGCAGTACTTC
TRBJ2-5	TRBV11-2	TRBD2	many	CASSSPGTSALKTQYF	TGTGCCAGCAGCTCCCCCGGGACTAGCGCCCTCAAGACCCAGTACTTC
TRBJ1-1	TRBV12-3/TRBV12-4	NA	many	CASSFKGGNTEAFF	TGTGCCAGCAGTTTTAAGGGGGGAAACACTGAAGCTTTCTTT
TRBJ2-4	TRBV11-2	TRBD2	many	CASRASGLAKNIQYF	TGTGCCAGCAGGGCTAGCGGGCTAGCCAAAAACATTCAGTACTTC
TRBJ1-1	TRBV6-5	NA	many	CASSYSSRAEAFF	TGTGCCAGCAGTTACTCATCCAGGGCCGAAGCTTTCTTT
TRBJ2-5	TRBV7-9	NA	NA	CASRGAPETQYF	TGTGCCAGCAGGGGGGCCCCCGAGACCCAGTACTTC
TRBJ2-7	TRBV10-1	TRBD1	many	CASSEEPQGAMGEQYF	TGCGCCAGCAGTGAAGAACCACAGGGGGCGATGGGCGAGCAGTACTTC
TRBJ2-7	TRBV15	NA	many	CATSRPDGSYEQYF	TGTGCCACCAGCAGACCTGACGGGTCCTACGAGCAGTACTTC
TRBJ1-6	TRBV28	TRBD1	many	CASGRTGGSPLHF	TGTGCCAGCGGCAGGACAGGGGGTTCACCCCTCCACTTT
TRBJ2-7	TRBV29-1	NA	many	CSGGNRAYEQYF	TGCAGCGGGGGGAACAGGGCCTACGAGCAGTACTTC
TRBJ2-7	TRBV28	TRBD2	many	CASSSGTSGATYEQYF	TGTGCCAGCAGTTCAGGGACTAGCGGGGCTACCTACGAGCAGTACTTC
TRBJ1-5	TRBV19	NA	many	CASSIIGGNQPQHF	TGTGCCAGTAGTATAATTGGTGGCAATCAGCCCCAGCATTTT
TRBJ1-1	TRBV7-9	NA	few	CASSLAGPLEAFF	TGTGCCAGCAGCCTGGCGGGACCACTTGAAGCTTTCTTT
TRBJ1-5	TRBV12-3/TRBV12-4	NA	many	CASSYSGENQPQHF	TGTGCCAGCAGTTACAGTGGGGAAAATCAGCCCCAGCATTTT
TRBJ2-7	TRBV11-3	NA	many	CASSQTRGGEQYF	TGTGCCAGCAGCCAGACCCGGGGAGGCGAGCAGTACTTC
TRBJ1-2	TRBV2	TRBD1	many	CASSDGRGGNYGYTF	TGTGCCAGCAGTGACGGCAGGGGGGGGAACTATGGCTACACCTTC
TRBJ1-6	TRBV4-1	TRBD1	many	CASSQDRGQGNSPLHF	TGCGCCAGCAGCCAAGATCGGGGACAGGGGAATTCACCCCTCCACTTT